This T cell receptor beta chain was identified in a study of blood T cell repertoires in COVID-19. Looking at the study overall: From the United States, Italy and Spain came samples of acute and convalescent COVID-19.

A remark on this clone: The sample carries other DNA sequences with the same CDR3.

TCRdb's table, derived via immunoSEQ multiplex PCR, lists solely in-frame clones and lacks some. The table shows approximately 210,000 clones, with about 86% occurring only once. The CDR3 sequence is 12 residues long. Germline lookup yields CDR1 SGHAT and CDR2 FQNNGV. Trimming took 1 base from V and 6 from J, leaving 5 bases between them. The material sequenced was peripheral blood. The receptor's source is a woman aged 70-85 years with acute or convalescent COVID-19. The V and J genes are TRBV11-2 and TRBJ2-3; no reliable D call. For the CDR3, the DNA is TGTGCCAGCAGCTTAGTTTCTGATACGCAGTATTTT. Its translation is CASSLVSDTQYF.